This TCR beta chain was captured by sequencing in a study of graft-versus-host responses after intestinal transplantation. Study-level background: Each of the recipients got a multivisceral, liver-intestinal, or isolated intestinal transplant.

Worth noting for this clone: No antigen is known for it.

TCRdb's copy holds only in-frame clones and misses some; the assay was immunoSEQ multiplex PCR. The sample records 21,000 or so clones, about 91% being singletons. Study-wide findings and caveats: Subjects displaying graft-donor T cell macrochimerism possessed elevated graft-versus-host to host-versus-graft clonal ratios inside allografts. GvH clone levels peaked in circulation, and this peak was associated with early post-transplant HvG declines. There were GvH clones found in recipient marrow, and some of them appeared first in ileum or blood.

Germline V lookup: CDR1 LNHDA, CDR2 SQIVND (reference sequence). With V trimmed by 3 bases and J by 2 bases, 1 base remained unmatched. The CDR3 runs 14 residues. The J gene is TRBJ2-3, the V gene TRBV19, with 8 bases that match TRBD2. This material consisted of PBMCs, taken around 68 days after intestinal transplantation. This clonotype was obtained from a human patient who received an intestinal transplant, so some T cells may come from the graft donor. CDR3 coding DNA: TGTGCCAGTAGTATTAGCGGGGTCACAGATACGCAGTATTTT. Translated: CASSISGVTDTQYF.